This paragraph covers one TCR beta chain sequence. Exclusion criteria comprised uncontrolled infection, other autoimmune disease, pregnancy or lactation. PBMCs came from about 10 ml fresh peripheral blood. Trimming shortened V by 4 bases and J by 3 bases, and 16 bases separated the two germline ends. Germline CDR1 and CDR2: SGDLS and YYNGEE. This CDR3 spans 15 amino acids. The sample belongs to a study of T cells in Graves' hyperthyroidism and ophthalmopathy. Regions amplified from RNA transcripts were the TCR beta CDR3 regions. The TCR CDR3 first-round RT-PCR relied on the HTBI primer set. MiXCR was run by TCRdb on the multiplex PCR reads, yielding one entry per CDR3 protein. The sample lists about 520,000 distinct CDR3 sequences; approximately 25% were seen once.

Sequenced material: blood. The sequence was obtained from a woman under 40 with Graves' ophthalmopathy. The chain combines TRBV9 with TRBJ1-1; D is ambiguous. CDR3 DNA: TGTGCCAGCAGCCCAACCAGACGGTCTTACACTGAAGCTTTCTTT. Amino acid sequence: CASSPTRRSYTEAFF.